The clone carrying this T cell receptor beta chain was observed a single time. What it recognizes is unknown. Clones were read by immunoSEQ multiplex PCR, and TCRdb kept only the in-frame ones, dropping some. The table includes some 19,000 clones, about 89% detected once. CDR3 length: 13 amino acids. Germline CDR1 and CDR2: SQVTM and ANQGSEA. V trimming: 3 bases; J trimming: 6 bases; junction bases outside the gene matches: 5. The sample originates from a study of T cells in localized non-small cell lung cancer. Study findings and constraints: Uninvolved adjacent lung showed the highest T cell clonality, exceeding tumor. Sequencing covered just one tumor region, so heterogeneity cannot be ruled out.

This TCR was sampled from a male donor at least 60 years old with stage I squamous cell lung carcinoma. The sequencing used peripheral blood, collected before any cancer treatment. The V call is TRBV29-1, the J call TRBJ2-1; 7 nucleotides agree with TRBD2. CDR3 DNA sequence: TGCAGCGTTGAGCGGGAGTTCGGCAATGAGCAGTTCTTC. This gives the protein CSVEREFGNEQFF.